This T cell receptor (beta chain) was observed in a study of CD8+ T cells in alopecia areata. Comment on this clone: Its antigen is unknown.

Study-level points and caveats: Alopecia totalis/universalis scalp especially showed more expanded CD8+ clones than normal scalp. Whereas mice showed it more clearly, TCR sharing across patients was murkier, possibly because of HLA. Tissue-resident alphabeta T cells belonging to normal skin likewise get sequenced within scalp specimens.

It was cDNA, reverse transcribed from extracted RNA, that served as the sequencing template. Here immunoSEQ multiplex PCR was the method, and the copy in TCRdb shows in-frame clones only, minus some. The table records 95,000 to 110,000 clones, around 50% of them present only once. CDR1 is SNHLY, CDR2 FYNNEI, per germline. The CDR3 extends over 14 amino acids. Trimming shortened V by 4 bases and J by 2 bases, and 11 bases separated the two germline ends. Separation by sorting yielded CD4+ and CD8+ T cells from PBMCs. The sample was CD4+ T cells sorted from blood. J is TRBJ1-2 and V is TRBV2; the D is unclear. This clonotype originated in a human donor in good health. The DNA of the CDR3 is TGTGCCAGCAGTGTTGGCAGATTGAACTATGGCTACACCTTC. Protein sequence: CASSVGRLNYGYTF.